A single sample is the source of the 3 T cell receptor beta chains below, sequenced in a study of STAT5B mutations in CD4+ large granular lymphocyte leukemia. Data came from immunoSEQ multiplex PCR; TCRdb stores just in-frame clones and leaves some out. Of about 38,000 clones in the sample, under 85% are singletons; the top ten hold around 0.57%. Sequencing used CD4+ T cells from blood buffy coats. These receptors were collected from a human donor in good health.

CDR3: CASSIDLWGLQPQHF. DNA of the CDR3: TGTGCCAGTAGTATAGATCTATGGGGACTTCAGCCCCAGCATTTT. The chain links TRBV19 to TRBJ1-5; TRBD1 is a possible D gene (5 bases). CDR1 and CDR2 (germline): LNHDA, SQIVND (reference sequence). The V end lost 0 bases, the J end lost 6 bases, and 12 bases lay between the germline ends. The CDR3 spans 15 residues.

The chain recombines TRBV7-9 with TRBJ2-1; possible D gene TRBD1, 6 bases. Deletions cut 5 bases from V and 0 bases from J, with 14 bases between. CDR3 length: 16 amino acids. CDR1 and CDR2 (germline): SEHNR, FQNEAQ (reference sequence). The CDR3 bases are TGTGCCAGCAGCGGCAACAGGGAAAGCTCCTACAATGAGCAGTTCTTC. This encodes CASSGNRESSYNEQFF.

The chain recombines TRBV2 with TRBJ1-4; 7 bases fit TRBD1. Germline CDR1 reads SNHLY; CDR2 reads FYNNEI. CDR3 length: 14 residues. Unmatched junction bases numbered 11, after V lost 10 bases and J lost 6 bases. This chain's CDR3 is CAINEGQPDEKLFF. For the CDR3, the DNA is TGTGCCATCAATGAGGGACAGCCCGATGAAAAACTGTTTTTT.